The next 23 T cell receptor beta chains were all read from a single sample in a study of blood T cells in healthy people across ages (dated by TCRdb to between 2014 and 2016). The protocol used for the library was 5' RACE. Sequencing was carried out with an Illumina HiSeq 2500. A second PCR of roughly 6 to 11 cycles was run with a J-beta primer mix and a sample-barcoded 5' primer. TCRdb trimmed public reads at Q25 via fastp, called clones via MiXCR and kept in-frame beta chains. Rows with one shared CDR3 protein collapse into an entry with the most common genes and DNA. The sample table holds roughly 700,000 distinct CDR3 sequences, of which approximately 50% were seen once. The leading ten clones occupy about a third of the sample. The sequenced sample consisted of blood. All receptors derive from a woman aged 60-75 years in good health.

J is TRBJ2-2 and V is TRBV7-3; weak D call: TRBD2 (5 bases). The germline V and J ends were trimmed by 5 bases and 6 bases, with 10 bases remaining between them. This CDR3 is built from 13 residues. Germline V lookup: CDR1 SGHTA, CDR2 FQGTGA. The DNA of the CDR3 is TGTGCCAGCAGCGAAGCGGCCTCCGGGGAGCTGTTTTTT. This encodes CASSEAASGELFF.

This clonotype was observed a handful of times. This rearrangement joins TRBV7-2 to TRBJ2-1; 12 nucleotides match TRBD2. Germline assignment: CDR1 SGHTA and CDR2 FQGNSA. The length of the CDR3 is 15 residues. The trim removed 5 bases at V and 15 bases at J, leaving 14 bases unmatched. CDR3 coding DNA: TGTGCCAGCAGCACTCGACTAGCGGGAGTCATGAGACCGTTCTTC. It yields the protein CASSTRLAGVMRPFF.

This clonotype was counted only a few times. The chain links TRBV5-1 to TRBJ2-5, with no clear D. CDR1 is SGHRS and CDR2 is YFSETQ in the germline V gene. V was trimmed by 4 bases and J by 2 bases, leaving 12 bases between them. This CDR3 is 14 amino acids long. The CDR3 loop is CASSGSTFQETQYF. Written as DNA, the CDR3 is TGCGCCAGCAGCGGCTCGACTTTTCAAGAGACCCAGTACTTC.

The V call is TRBV14, the J call TRBJ1-5, with D unresolved. The V and J ends lost 3 bases and 7 bases respectively, with 7 bases between them. Per the germline V gene, CDR1 is SGHDN and CDR2 is FVKESK. This CDR3 spans 12 amino acids. The CDR3 DNA is TGTGCCAGCAGCCATGCTGGCCAGCCCCAGCATTTT. This gives the protein CASSHAGQPQHF.

The V gene is TRBV20-1, the J gene TRBJ1-1; D is unresolved. V was trimmed by 0 bases and J by 8 bases, leaving 10 bases between them. This CDR3 comprises 12 residues. CDR1 and CDR2 from the germline V gene are DFQATT and SNEGSKA (reference sequence). This chain's CDR3 is CSAREETLEAFF. The DNA of the CDR3 is TGCAGTGCTAGAGAAGAGACTCTAGAAGCTTTCTTT.

Notes on this clonotype: An end of the junction differs from the germline gene, which may be a read error. The chain links TRBV25-1 to TRBJ2-5; 7 bases match TRBD2. The CDR3 has 12 residues. CDR1 is MGHDK, CDR2 SYGVNS, per germline. The CDR3, as DNA: TGTGCCAGCAGTCGGACTAGAGAGATCCAGTACTTC. Amino acids: CASSRTREIQYF.

This clonotype was counted many times. The chain uses TRBV5-1 and TRBJ2-1, with D unresolved. This CDR3 comprises 13 residues. The germline V and J ends were trimmed by 2 bases and 5 bases, with 8 bases remaining between them. CDR1 SGHRS and CDR2 YFSETQ come from the germline V gene. Written as DNA, the CDR3 is TGCGCCAGCAGCTTCAATGACGACAATGAGCAGTTCTTC. Amino acids: CASSFNDDNEQFF.

This clonotype appeared a few times. The V and J genes are TRBV4-3 and TRBJ2-2; 7 bases line up with TRBD1. V shed 1 base and J 3 bases; nucleotides not matched to a gene: 8. Looked up from germline, CDR1 is LGHNA and CDR2 is YSLEER. This CDR3 spans 17 amino acids. In DNA, the CDR3 is TGCGCCAGCAGCCAAGGTACAGGGGCGTTGTACACCGGGGAGCTGTTTTTT. Its protein is CASSQGTGALYTGELFF.

The chain couples TRBV7-8 to TRBJ2-1, with 8 positions matching TRBD1. With V trimmed by 8 bases and J by 5 bases, 20 bases remained unmatched. The CDR3 is made up of 18 amino acids. Germline lookup yields CDR1 SGHVS and CDR2 FQNEAQ. CDR3 protein: CASHKDRAGGPRNNEQFF. The CDR3 bases are TGTGCCAGCCATAAGGACCGGGCAGGGGGCCCCCGAAACAATGAGCAGTTCTTC.

As for this clonotype: At one of its ends the junction is not consistent with the germline gene, which may arise from a read error. The genes are TRBV27 and TRBJ2-5; 12 bases map to TRBD2. The J call could be wrong; TRBJ2-7 is a better fit for the DNA end. The germline CDR1 and CDR2 sequences are MNHEY and SMNVEV (reference sequence). CDR3 length: 14 residues. CDR3 loop: CANSGLAGLDEQYF. The CDR3 nucleotides read TGTGCCAACAGTGGACTAGCGGGACTCGACGAGCAGTACTTC.

Comment on this clonotype: A clone one base away is much larger, so this may be a read error. V and J are TRBV7-8 and TRBJ2-1; 7 bases agree with TRBD2. The J call is uncertain, as TRBJ2-7 better fits the DNA end. The CDR3 runs 15 residues. CDR1 and CDR2 (germline): SGHVS, FQNEAQ. DNA for the CDR3: TGTGCCAGCAGCTTAGTGGGGGGAGGGTACAATGAGCAGTACTTC. Its protein is CASSLVGGGYNEQYF.

This clonotype was detected once. V usage is TRBV9 and J usage is TRBJ2-7; possibly TRBD2 for D (5 bases). V was pared by 3 bases and J by 0 bases, with 10 bases between. Germline CDR1 is SGDLS and CDR2 is YYNGEE. CDR3 length: 14 residues. The CDR3 here is CASSEGANSYEQYF. The CDR3 nucleotides are TGTGCCAGCAGCGAGGGAGCTAACTCCTACGAGCAGTACTTC.

The chain couples TRBV20-1 to TRBJ2-1; D is possibly TRBD1 or TRBD2 (5 bases each). The germline V gene encodes CDR1 DFQATT and CDR2 SNEGSKA (reference sequence). This CDR3 is built from 12 residues. The CDR3 bases are TGCTCCGCCACCCCTCGAGGGGATGAGCAGTTCTTC. Encoded protein: CSATPRGDEQFF.

The V gene is TRBV6-2 or TRBV6-3, the J gene TRBJ2-3; D not certain. This CDR3 contains 12 residues. The V gene lost 2 bases and the J gene lost 8 bases, with 8 bases spanning the gap. The germline gives CDR1 MNHEY, CDR2 SVGEGT. DNA for the CDR3: TGTGCCAGCAGTTACGATGGGGTTACGCAGTATTTT. It codes for CASSYDGVTQYF.

This clonotype was counted between two and nine times. The V and J genes are TRBV29-1 and TRBJ2-7; D gene ambiguous. Looked up from germline, CDR1 is SQVTM and CDR2 is ANQGSEA. V was shortened by 0 bases and J by 7 bases, with 10 bases between the two germline ends. This CDR3 spans 12 amino acids. CDR3 loop: CSVEDHPEEQYF. The CDR3 DNA reads as TGCAGCGTTGAAGATCATCCAGAGGAGCAGTACTTC.

This clonotype has a handful of counts. The chain couples TRBV4-3 to TRBJ2-5; the D is unclear. The CDR3 extends over 16 amino acids. CDR1 is LGHNA, CDR2 YSLEER, per germline. Trimming removed 0 bases from V and 1 base from J, with 12 bases in between. The CDR3 sequence is CASSQDLIVVQETQYF. CDR3 nucleotide sequence: TGCGCCAGCAGCCAAGATTTAATTGTGGTCCAAGAGACCCAGTACTTC.

J is TRBJ2-1 and V is TRBV2; 9 bases agree with TRBD2. The ends lost 8 bases at V and 6 bases at J; junction bases unmatched: 5. CDR3 length: 13 residues. Germline assignment: CDR1 SNHLY and CDR2 FYNNEI. The CDR3 is CASGREGPNEQFF. CDR3 bases: TGTGCCAGCGGGCGGGAGGGCCCCAATGAGCAGTTCTTC.

CDR3 sequence (DNA): TGCAGCCCGGGGGGCACTGAAGCTTTCTTT. This sequence encodes CSPGGTEAFF. The rearrangement joins TRBV20-1 to TRBJ1-1; D might be TRBD1 (5 bases). The CDR3 has 10 amino acids. Germline V lookup: CDR1 DFQATT, CDR2 SNEGSKA (reference sequence).

J is TRBJ2-1 and V is TRBV4-3; TRBD2 agrees at 7 bases. The germline CDR1 and CDR2 sequences are LGHNA and YSLEER. This CDR3 is 16 amino acids long. J gave up 6 bases and V 0 bases, and 8 bases lay outside the gene matches. CDR3 amino acids: CASSQDRGVGSNEQFF. As DNA, the CDR3 is TGCGCCAGCAGCCAAGATCGGGGGGTGGGGAGCAATGAGCAGTTCTTC.

J is TRBJ2-5 and V is TRBV7-2, with TRBD2 matching 11 bases. CDR1 and CDR2 from the germline V gene are SGHTA and FQGNSA. The CDR3 has 15 amino acids. The trim removed 1 base at V and 11 bases at J, leaving 9 bases unmatched. For the CDR3, the DNA is TGTGCCAGCAGCTTAGGACTAGCGGGACAGAATGAGCAGTACTTC. It translates to CASSLGLAGQNEQYF.

This clonotype has a count of ten or more. The V gene is TRBV20-1, the J gene TRBJ2-1, with 11 nucleotides matching TRBD2. Germline CDR1 DFQATT, CDR2 SNEGSKA (reference sequence). J gave up 6 bases and V 6 bases, and 13 bases lay outside the gene matches. This CDR3 has 16 residues. The CDR3 spells CSAPDWSSGGTNEQFF. CDR3 coding DNA: TGCAGTGCCCCCGATTGGTCTAGCGGGGGGACCAATGAGCAGTTCTTC.

This chain uses TRBV27 with TRBJ2-4, with D perhaps TRBD2 (7 bases). The CDR3 length is 18 residues. Germline lookup yields CDR1 MNHEY and CDR2 SMNVEV (reference sequence). V was cut by 2 bases and J by 1 base, with 18 bases left in between. This chain's CDR3 is CASSLGSGGLGAKNIQYF. As DNA, the CDR3 is TGTGCCAGCAGTTTAGGGTCCGGGGGGCTAGGGGCCAAAAACATTCAGTACTTC.

The chain couples TRBV28 to TRBJ2-3; D is possibly TRBD2 (5 bases). V shed 2 bases and J shed 4 bases, with 16 bases lying between them. The CDR3 is 16 amino acids. The germline CDR1 and CDR2 sequences are MDHEN and SYDVKM. The CDR3 reads CASSLAGAAEADTQYF. The CDR3 coding sequence is TGTGCCAGCAGTTTAGCGGGTGCAGCGGAGGCAGATACGCAGTATTTT.